Sequencing of this TCR beta chain was carried out in a study of radiotherapy plus CTLA-4 blockade in lung cancer (dated by TCRdb to 2016 to 2018). About the full investigation: Objective responses were observed in 18% of enrolled patients, and disease control was achieved in 25% to 35%.

General study outcomes and caveats: Early dynamic changes in blood T cell clones, together with increased serum interferon-beta after radiation, were reported as the strongest predictors of response. After treatment with radiotherapy and ipilimumab, TCR clones that originated in tumors expanded in peripheral blood.

In this study, focal radiation therapy paired with CTLA-4 blockade (ipilimumab) was tested in patients who had chemo-refractory metastatic non-small-cell lung cancer. Remarks on this clone: Its recognized antigen is unknown. No clone much larger than this one lies a single base away; base qualities are absent.

Library method: the immunoSEQ multiplex PCR assay. As stored in TCRdb, this immuneACCESS dataset retains in-frame rearrangements with V and J assigned. A fraction of the clones does not appear; measured against another copy, unresolved V genes explain less than half of the discrepancy, and the remainder lacks a known reason. This sample gives tens of thousands of clones in total; 78% of them show up just once. The top ten clonotypes cover 4% of the sample. The CDR3 numbers 14 residues from cysteine through phenylalanine. Only the CDR3 region is kept as DNA, spanning 42 bases read in frame from base 1. The germline V gene yields SQVTM for CDR1 and ANQGSEA for CDR2. V has 7 bases trimmed and J has 5 bases trimmed; junction bases matching no gene number 8.

This specimen consisted of peripheral blood, obtained from a patient treated with radiotherapy plus ipilimumab. The TCR sequence derives from a human donor with non-small cell lung cancer who had a partial response to radiotherapy plus ipilimumab. Some clones in this sample may be carry-over from other donors' samples. The rearrangement joined TRBV29-1 to TRBJ2-2; 9 central bases correspond to TRBD2. CDR3 region: CSASGNGGTGELFF. The nucleotide sequence reads TGCAGCGCTAGCGGGAATGGGGGAACCGGGGAGCTGTTTTTT.